This note documents a single TCR beta chain sequence. Its antigen is not identified. This entry is derived from a study of T cell repertoires in cytomegalovirus infection. Study details: Recently identified HLA-C-restricted CMV epitopes were among the peptides used. Public TCR beta signatures provided an indication of both CMV infection and a matching HLA type.

TCRdb reanalysed the reads using MiXCR and keeps one entry per CDR3 protein. The profile covers about 150,000 distinct CDR3 sequences, with over 25% appearing a single time and 45% to 55% taken by the ten largest. The study's findings and limits: Pooled public TCR beta family frequency picked out CMV carriers with the relevant HLA.

Trimming took 3 bases from V and 4 from J; bases not matched to a gene: 9. From germline, CDR1 is DFQATT and CDR2 SNEGSKA (reference sequence). The CDR3 consists of 15 residues. This clonotype originated in a human donor in good health (CMV status not recorded). Some clones in this sample may be carry-over from other donors' samples. The chain is built from TRBV20-1 and TRBJ2-5, with 9 nucleotides matching TRBD1. Sequencing used CD8+ T cells from cultured PBMCs, obtained from culture after CMV antigen stimulation. The CDR3 sequence is CSARSPYRGRETQYF. In DNA form, the CDR3 reads TGCAGTGCTAGGTCCCCCTACAGGGGGCGAGAGACCCAGTACTTC.